This T cell receptor beta chain was captured by sequencing in a study of blood T cell repertoires in COVID-19. About the study: Material from acute and convalescent COVID-19 was sourced from the United States, Italy and Spain.

This clone was seen more than once but under ten times. J lost 1 base, V lost 5 bases, and 4 bases had no gene match. The CDR3 is 15 amino acids. CDR1 is MNHEY, CDR2 SMNVEV, per germline (reference sequence). Study processing details: Nucleated cell number was recorded as an estimate derived from reference gene primer amplification. Method: immunoSEQ multiplex PCR; TCRdb's copy keeps in-frame clones and lacks some. V and J calls and clone size are as listed in that table; D and trimming were resolved from the DNA. The sample contains over 120,000 clones, about 76% of which appear only once. The TCR sequence derives from a human donor in a cohort sampled during active COVID-19. The specimen was peripheral blood. The rearrangement joins TRBV27 to TRBJ1-1; 10 bases are shared with TRBD1. CDR3 coding DNA: TGTGCCAGCAGTCCTCGGACAGGGGGGAACACTGAAGCTTTCTTT. Translation: CASSPRTGGNTEAFF.